A selection of T cell receptor beta chains follows, all from one sample in a study of T cells in Graves' hyperthyroidism and ophthalmopathy. TCRdb reprocessed the multiplex PCR reads with MiXCR, giving one entry per CDR3 protein. The table shows some 300,000 distinct CDR3 sequences, with around 20% occurring only once. The sample consisted of blood. These receptors all come from a man aged 50 or older with Graves' ophthalmopathy. Both conserved end residues are part of each CDR3. A D gene is named only where the DNA matches it firmly. Only part of the rows carry a size: once, few, many, or a class if the clone is expanded.

TRBJ2-7 | TRBV6-2/TRBV6-3 | . | TRBD2 | TGTGCCAGCAGTTACTCGACTAGCAGACAATACGAGCAGTACTTC | CASSYSTSRQYEQYF
TRBJ2-1 | TRBV30 | . | TRBD2 | TGTGCCTCCAGTGTAGGGCTAGCGGGAGCCTACAATGAGCAGTTCTTC | CASSVGLAGAYNEQFF
TRBJ1-3 | TRBV9 | . | TRBD1 | TGTGCCAGCAGCGGGACCGGGACAGGGAGGGACACCATATATTTT | CASSGTGTGRDTIYF
TRBJ2-3 | TRBV7-8 | . | . | TGTGCCAGCAGCTTAGCGATTCCAGATACGCAGTATTTT | CASSLAIPDTQYF
TRBJ2-4 | TRBV28 | . | . | TGTGCCAGCAGTTCCCGGACTGGTCGCATTCAGTACTTC | CASSSRTGRIQYF
TRBJ2-7 | TRBV19 | once | TRBD2 | TGTGCCAGTAGTATGCCAGGGAGGGGTTCCTACGAGCAGTACTTC | CASSMPGRGSYEQYF
TRBJ2-1 | TRBV6-1 | . | . | TGTGCCAGCGGCCCCGGGACAAAGTACAATGAGCAGTTCTTC | CASGPGTKYNEQFF
TRBJ2-1 | TRBV20-1 | many | TRBD1 | TGCAGTGCTGGGACAGGGGTCTACAATGAGCAGTTCTTC | CSAGTGVYNEQFF
TRBJ1-2 | TRBV11-1 | many | . | TGTGCCAGCAGCTTAGAAGCGGGGGCTAACTATGGCTACACCTTC | CASSLEAGANYGYTF
TRBJ2-7 | TRBV19 | . | . | TGTGCCAGTGGTACCTTACCGGGTCCCTACGAGCAGTACTTC | CASGTLPGPYEQYF
TRBJ1-2 | TRBV7-8 | few | TRBD1 | TGTGCCAGCAGCTTAGACAGGGGGGGGGGCTACACCTTC | CASSLDRGGGYTF
TRBJ2-3 | TRBV2 | many | TRBD2 | TGTGCCAGCAGTGAAGCGGGACTAGGAGGGAAGGGTACGCAGTATTTT | CASSEAGLGGKGTQYF
TRBJ2-7 | TRBV20-1 | many | TRBD1 | TGCAGTGCTAGAGATCCCAGGGGGAAATACGAGCAGTACTTC | CSARDPRGKYEQYF
TRBJ2-5 | TRBV11-1 | many | TRBD2 | TGTGCCAGCAGCCCGAGTTGGGTGGGGAGGGGACAAGAGACCCAGTACTTC | CASSPSWVGRGQETQYF
TRBJ2-1 | TRBV30 | many | TRBD2 | TGTGCCTGGAGGGGGCTAGCGGGAGGGCCTTTCTTC | CAWRGLAGGPFF
TRBJ2-1 | TRBV20-1 | many | TRBD2 | TGCAGTGCCCCAGGACTAGCGGGAGCCGGGGATGAGCAGTTCTTC | CSAPGLAGAGDEQFF
TRBJ1-1 | TRBV5-1 | . | . | TGCGCCAGCACCCCTCAGGGTAACACTGAAGCTTTCTTT | CASTPQGNTEAFF
TRBJ2-3 | TRBV3-1 | many | . | TGTGCCAGCGGGAGAGGGGATACGCAGTATTTT | CASGRGDTQYF
TRBJ2-1 | TRBV24-1 | . | . | TGTGCCACCAGCCGGTACTCCTACAATGAGCAGTTCTTC | CATSRYSYNEQFF
TRBJ2-1 | TRBV19 | . | TRBD2 | TGTGCCAGTAAGGGTGTGGGAGGGCCTAGAGACAATGAGCAGTTCTTC | CASKGVGGPRDNEQFF
TRBJ2-2 | TRBV5-6 | . | . | TGTGCCAGCAGGCGGACCAGGGCCGGGGAGCTGTTTTTT | CASRRTRAGELFF
TRBJ2-7 | TRBV11-2 | many | . | TGTGCCAGCAGCTTAGGGCACGGTGGCTACGAGCAGTACTTC | CASSLGHGGYEQYF
TRBJ2-7 | TRBV20-1 | . | TRBD2 | TGCAGTGCACCCCCGGCGGGAGGGAGATCCTACGAGCAGTACTTC | CSAPPAGGRSYEQYF
TRBJ2-5 | TRBV2 | many | . | TGTGCCGATGGGGAACAAGAGACCCAGTACTTC | CADGEQETQYF
TRBJ2-5 | TRBV29-1 | many | . | TGCAGCGTTGGGGGGGACCAAGAGACCCAGTACTTC | CSVGGDQETQYF
TRBJ2-7 | TRBV28 | . | . | TGTGCCAGCAGTCTAAGGGCCTACGAGCAGTACTTC | CASSLRAYEQYF
TRBJ2-3 | TRBV10-1 | few | . | TGCGCCAGCAGTGATACCCAGAGAACTAGCACAGATACGCAGTATTTT | CASSDTQRTSTDTQYF
TRBJ2-3 | TRBV28 | . | TRBD1 | TGTGCCAGCAGTAGGGGGCTGGGCACAGATACGCAGTATTTT | CASSRGLGTDTQYF
TRBJ2-1 | TRBV15 | few | . | TGTGCCACCCAAACCGACAGAACCTCCTACAATGAGCAGTTCTTC | CATQTDRTSYNEQFF
TRBJ1-2 | TRBV6-1 | many | . | TGTGCCAGCAGTGAACGGGACCCTCGCTATGGCTACACCTTC | CASSERDPRYGYTF
TRBJ2-7 | TRBV4-1 | few | TRBD2 | TGCGCCAGCGGCGGACTAGCGAACTCCTACGAGCAGTACTTC | CASGGLANSYEQYF
TRBJ2-3 | TRBV27 | . | TRBD2 | TGTGCCAGCAACCTAGCGGGAGGGCCCGATACGCAGTATTTT | CASNLAGGPDTQYF
TRBJ2-4 | TRBV5-1 | . | . | TGCGCCAGCAGCTTCACTGGGCCTCAAGAAAACATTCAGTACTTC | CASSFTGPQENIQYF
TRBJ2-5 | TRBV5-1 | many | . | TGCGCCAGCAGTCCCTCTACACGGGCGGAGACCCAGTACTTC | CASSPSTRAETQYF
TRBJ1-1 | TRBV7-9 | few | . | TGTGCCAGCAGCTCGGTGGGACAGAACACTGAAGCTTTCTTT | CASSSVGQNTEAFF
TRBJ2-2 | TRBV12-3/TRBV12-4 | few | . | TGTGCCAGTCGACATTCGGGGGAGCTGTTTTTT | CASRHSGELFF
TRBJ2-1 | TRBV6-1 | few | . | TGTGCCAGCAGCCAATCCGACTACAATGAGCAGTTCTTC | CASSQSDYNEQFF
TRBJ1-5 | TRBV20-1 | . | TRBD1 | TGCAGTGCAGTCTTTGACAGGGGAATAGCGAAAGATCAGCCCCAGCATTTT | CSAVFDRGIAKDQPQHF
TRBJ2-1 | TRBV6-2/TRBV6-3 | many | TRBD2 | TGTGCCAGCTTGCCGGGACTAGCGCCCACCTACAATGAGCAGTTCTTC | CASLPGLAPTYNEQFF
TRBJ1-1 | TRBV10-3 | many | TRBD1 | TGTGCCACCTCCCGGGAGGGGGCCCGGGGCACTGAAGCTTTCTTT | CATSREGARGTEAFF
TRBJ1-1 | TRBV10-2 | few | TRBD1 | TGCGCCAGCACTGAGACAGGGGGCGCTGAAGCTTTCTTT | CASTETGGAEAFF
TRBJ2-7 | TRBV27 | few | . | TGTGCCAGCAGTTTTATAGCCGGGCAGGGTGGCTACGAGCAGTACTTC | CASSFIAGQGGYEQYF
TRBJ1-5 | TRBV20-1 | many | . | TGCAGTGCTAGAACCCATAGCAATCAGCCCCAGCATTTT | CSARTHSNQPQHF
TRBJ1-2 | TRBV2 | many | TRBD1 | TGTGCCAGCAGCGAACAGGGGGCGAACTATGGCTACACCTTC | CASSEQGANYGYTF
TRBJ2-1 | TRBV7-8 | many | TRBD2 | TGTGCCAGCAGCTTAGGGACTAGCGGGAGGTACAATGAGCAGTTCTTC | CASSLGTSGRYNEQFF
TRBJ1-6 | TRBV14 | many | TRBD1 | TGTGCCAGCAGCCCAACGACAGGGCCGAGTTCACCCCTCCACTTT | CASSPTTGPSSPLHF
TRBJ1-2 | TRBV12-3/TRBV12-4 | few | . | TGTGCCAGCAGTACACCGGGACGGAGAGGCGGCTACACCTTC | CASSTPGRRGGYTF
TRBJ2-7 | TRBV28 | . | . | TGTGCCAGCAGGACCCGGGACACCTACTACGAGCAGTACTTC | CASRTRDTYYEQYF
TRBJ2-7 | TRBV7-3 | many | . | TGTGCCAGCAGCCCCGCGCAGGGAGCCTCCTACGAGCAGTACTTC | CASSPAQGASYEQYF
TRBJ2-1 | TRBV30 | many | TRBD2 | TGTGCCTGGAGTGGACTAGCGGGAGTTGGGCATGAGCAGTTCTTC | CAWSGLAGVGHEQFF
TRBJ1-1 | TRBV19 | few | . | TGTGCCAGTAGTATTCGGACAGACTTGAACACTGAAGCTTTCTTT | CASSIRTDLNTEAFF
TRBJ2-7 | TRBV7-2 | . | . | TGTGCCAGCAGCCCCGAGAGCCAGCAGTACTTC | CASSPESQQYF
TRBJ2-1 | TRBV12-3/TRBV12-4 | many | . | TGTGCCAGCAGACTTCCGGGACCCTCATTTTTGGCGAACCCCCGCGATGAGCAGTTCTTC | CASRLPGPSFLANPRDEQFF
TRBJ2-1 | TRBV2 | . | . | TGTGCCAGCAGTGGGGTCCGGTTGGGTGAGCAGTTCTTC | CASSGVRLGEQFF
TRBJ2-5 | TRBV20-1 | . | TRBD2 | TGCAGTGTCGAGGGGATTGGTAGCGGGGTTCAAGAGACCCAGTACTTC | CSVEGIGSGVQETQYF
TRBJ2-3 | TRBV20-1 | many | . | TGCAGTGCTAGAGGTGCGGGCCGCCGTGGGGGAGATACGCAGTATTTT | CSARGAGRRGGDTQYF
TRBJ1-1 | TRBV2 | many | . | TGTGCCAGCACCTGGACGGGCCCGGGCACTGAAGCTTTCTTT | CASTWTGPGTEAFF
TRBJ2-1 | TRBV5-1 | many | . | TGCGCCAGCAGCGGGACGGGTTTCGATGAGCAGTTCTTC | CASSGTGFDEQFF
TRBJ1-3 | TRBV5-1 | . | . | TGCGCCAGCAGCCACGGGGACTCTGGAAACACCATATATTTT | CASSHGDSGNTIYF
TRBJ2-2 | TRBV20-1 | many | . | TGCAGTGCTAGTTATGGGGCCGGAACCGGGGAGCTGTTTTTT | CSASYGAGTGELFF